This TCR beta chain was retrieved from a study of early T cells in non-severe SARS-CoV-2 infection. This clonotype was found a few times. Unique molecular identifiers were attached to individual cDNA molecules. MiXCR was run by TCRdb on the 5' RACE reads, yielding one entry per CDR3 protein. The sample consists of about 48,000 distinct CDR3 sequences, roughly 5.3% of them appearing once. Germline V gives CDR1 MNHEY, CDR2 SVGEGT. There are 16 residues in the CDR3. With 7 bases removed from V and 0 bases from J, the gap between germline ends came to 18 bases. Sequenced input: whole blood. The V and J genes are TRBV6-2 or TRBV6-3 and TRBJ1-1, with TRBD1 as a possible D gene (5 bases). The clonotype originates from an adult who was a healthcare worker with PCR-confirmed SARS-CoV-2 infection or an uninfected control (not recorded which). CDR3 loop: CASNGLPRGLNTEAFF. CDR3 nucleotides: TGTGCCAGCAATGGCCTCCCCCGGGGACTGAACACTGAAGCTTTCTTT.